These T cell receptor beta chains were read from a single sample in a study of PD-L1 blockade in urothelial cancer. Method: immunoSEQ multiplex PCR; TCRdb's copy keeps in-frame clones and lacks some. The sample lists around 100,000 clones; over 75% were seen once. Sequenced here: PBMCs, sampled around atezolizumab (anti-PD-L1) treatment. The receptors originated from a man aged 55 to 69 with urothelial cancer. Each CDR3 is given with its conserved first and last residue. D genes are given only for firm matches. Clone size is given for some rows only: seen once, a few or many times, or a class if the clone is expanded.

>TRBJ1-3|TRBD1|TRBV9|-
CASSAPTGAISGNTIYF
TGTGCCAGCAGCGCTCCCACAGGGGCGATCTCTGGAAACACCATATATTTT
>TRBJ1-5|-|TRBV11-2|-
CASSPRGLGQPQHF
TGTGCCAGCAGCCCACGGGGTCTGGGTCAGCCCCAGCATTTT
>TRBJ1-2|TRBD1|TRBV9|-
CASSGQGIDGYTF
TGTGCCAGCAGCGGACAGGGGATCGATGGCTACACCTTC
>TRBJ1-2|-|TRBV5-6|-
CASRLDRGYGYTF
TGTGCCAGCAGATTAGACAGAGGCTATGGCTACACCTTC
>TRBJ1-1|TRBD1|TRBV10-3|-
CAIRRPGGGTEAFF
TGTGCCATCCGGCGCCCAGGGGGCGGCACTGAAGCTTTCTTT
>TRBJ1-5|-|TRBV6-1|-
CASLRDSSNQPQHF
TGTGCCAGCCTCCGGGACTCTAGCAATCAGCCCCAGCATTTT
>TRBJ1-6|-|TRBV5-4|-
CASSAALGRGVSPLHF
TGTGCCAGCAGCGCCGCCCTGGGCAGGGGAGTTTCACCCCTCCACTTT
>TRBJ1-1|-|TRBV11-1|once
CASSFRGTEAFF
TGTGCCAGCAGCTTTAGGGGGACTGAAGCTTTCTTT
>TRBJ1-1|-|TRBV10-1|few
CASSESRTAEAFF
TGCGCCAGCAGTGAGTCGCGGACAGCTGAAGCTTTCTTT
>TRBJ2-6|-|TRBV6-1|-
CASSSNSGANVLTF
TGTGCCAGCAGCAGTAACTCTGGGGCCAACGTCCTGACTTTC
>TRBJ2-7|TRBD1|TRBV7-9|-
CASSPGTGKFAQYF
TGTGCCAGCAGCCCCGGGACAGGGAAGTTTGCGCAGTACTTC
>TRBJ2-5|-|TRBV7-3|once
CASSNSREETQYF
TGTGCCAGCAGCAATTCTAGAGAGGAGACCCAGTACTTC
>TRBJ1-5|-|TRBV5-5|-
CASSRTVSNQPQHF
TGTGCCAGCAGCCGTACAGTGAGCAATCAGCCCCAGCATTTT
>TRBJ1-2|-|TRBV5-5|-
CASSLEEGRDYGYTF
TGTGCCAGCAGCTTGGAAGAGGGGAGGGACTATGGCTACACCTTC
>TRBJ2-7|-|TRBV7-2|-
CASSLQGLNYEQYF
TGTGCCAGCAGCTTACAGGGACTTAACTACGAGCAGTACTTC
>TRBJ2-3|-|TRBV7-9|-
CATQAETYTDTQYF
TGTGCCACTCAAGCGGAGACCTACACAGATACGCAGTATTTT
>TRBJ2-3|TRBD2|TRBV7-6|-
CASSLSAGGSTDTQYF
TGTGCCAGCAGCTTGTCAGCGGGGGGGAGCACAGATACGCAGTATTTT
>TRBJ2-2|-|TRBV5-1|-
CASSLAQGGTGELFF
TGCGCCAGCAGCTTGGCGCAGGGGGGAACCGGGGAGCTGTTTTTT
>TRBJ2-7|-|TRBV4-1|-
CASSQEPLGGSAVEQYF
TGCGCCAGCAGCCAAGAGCCCCTAGGAGGGAGCGCCGTCGAGCAGTACTTC
>TRBJ2-7|TRBD1|TRBV9|-
CASSSGGGEQYF
TGTGCCAGCAGCTCAGGGGGCGGGGAGCAGTACTTC
>TRBJ1-1|-|TRBV19|-
CASMSGLVWDTEAFF
TGTGCCAGTATGAGCGGACTAGTGTGGGACACTGAAGCTTTCTTT
>TRBJ1-1|-|TRBV7-2|-
CASSPGGRTEAFF
TGTGCCAGCAGCCCGGGAGGTCGGACTGAAGCTTTCTTT
>TRBJ2-1|TRBD2|TRBV11-3|-
CASSQLAGGSNEQFF
TGTGCCAGCAGCCAACTAGCGGGAGGGAGCAATGAGCAGTTCTTC
>TRBJ2-2|TRBD1|TRBV7-8|-
CASSPKGARGTGELFF
TGTGCCAGCAGCCCTAAGGGGGCGAGGGGCACCGGGGAGCTGTTTTTT
>TRBJ2-1|TRBD1|TRBV5-1|-
CASSLGQGDYNEQFF
TGCGCCAGCAGCTTGGGACAGGGGGACTACAATGAGCAGTTCTTC
>TRBJ1-1|-|TRBV6-1|-
CASIMGAMNTEAFF
TGTGCCAGCATCATGGGGGCCATGAACACTGAAGCTTTCTTT
>TRBJ1-5|-|TRBV5-4|-
CASSLQGSEPQHF
TGTGCCAGCAGCTTGCAGGGCTCGGAGCCCCAGCATTTT
>TRBJ2-2|-|TRBV4-1|-
CASSQEPTVTGELFF
TGCGCCAGCAGCCAAGAGCCCACTGTGACCGGGGAGCTGTTTTTT
>TRBJ2-7|-|TRBV19|-
CASSVTGTTYEQYF
TGTGCCAGTAGCGTGACGGGAACAACCTACGAGCAGTACTTC
>TRBJ2-3|TRBD2|TRBV5-4|-
CASSPAGAGKDTQYF
TGTGCCAGCAGCCCAGCGGGAGCGGGAAAAGATACGCAGTATTTT
>TRBJ2-2|TRBD2|TRBV5-4|-
CASSLSGRNTGELFF
TGTGCCAGCAGCCTTAGCGGGCGGAACACCGGGGAGCTGTTTTTT
>TRBJ2-7|TRBD1|TRBV5-1|-
CASSSPGQGRYEQYF
TGCGCCAGCAGCTCACCGGGACAGGGAAGATACGAGCAGTACTTC
>TRBJ2-2|TRBD1|TRBV18|-
CASSSTGANTGELFF
TGTGCCAGCTCATCAACAGGGGCGAACACCGGGGAGCTGTTTTTT
>TRBJ1-6|-|TRBV21-1|-
CASSKAQESSYNSPLHF
TGTGCCAGCAGCAAAGCACAGGAGAGCTCCTATAATTCACCCCTCCACTTT
>TRBJ2-1|-|TRBV11-3|-
CASTSGVEQFF
TGTGCCAGCACTTCGGGGGTTGAGCAGTTCTTC
>TRBJ1-4|-|TRBV14|-
CASSRRQVSHEKLFF
TGTGCCAGCAGCCGACGACAGGTTTCTCATGAAAAACTGTTTTTT
>TRBJ2-7|-|TRBV5-5|-
CASSLATKREQYF
TGTGCCAGCAGCTTGGCCACTAAGCGGGAGCAGTACTTC
>TRBJ2-7|-|TRBV27|-
CASRSRDTFLEQYF
TGTGCCAGCCGATCCCGGGACACCTTTCTCGAGCAGTACTTC
>TRBJ2-1|TRBD2|TRBV5-6|-
CASSPAGGYYNEQFF
TGTGCCAGCAGCCCAGCGGGAGGGTATTACAATGAGCAGTTCTTC
>TRBJ1-2|-|TRBV7-2|once
CASSSRDTANYGYTF
TGTGCCAGCAGCTCCCGGGACACGGCTAACTATGGCTACACCTTC
>TRBJ1-5|-|TRBV7-9|-
CASSASGGRSNQPQHF
TGTGCCAGCAGCGCCTCGGGGGGGAGGAGCAATCAGCCCCAGCATTTT
>TRBJ2-7|TRBD1|TRBV7-8|once
CASSTQGAGEQYF
TGTGCCAGCAGCACACAGGGGGCGGGGGAGCAGTACTTC
>TRBJ1-1|-|TRBV2|-
CASSESGGVTEAFF
TGTGCCAGCAGTGAAAGCGGGGGGGTCACTGAAGCTTTCTTT
>TRBJ2-2|TRBD2|TRBV7-2|-
CASSLGASGATGELFF
TGTGCCAGCAGCTTAGGCGCTAGCGGGGCTACCGGGGAGCTGTTTTTT
>TRBJ2-1|-|TRBV7-6|-
CASSLRASSLSSYNEQFF
TGTGCCAGCAGCTTAAGGGCGTCTAGCTTAAGCTCCTACAATGAGCAGTTCTTC
>TRBJ2-2|TRBD1|TRBV5-1|-
CASSLTDRDGELFF
TGCGCCAGCAGCTTGACAGACAGGGACGGGGAGCTGTTTTTT
>TRBJ1-4|-|TRBV10-1|once
CASSESQTREKLFF
TGCGCCAGCAGTGAGTCCCAAACCAGGGAAAAACTGTTTTTT